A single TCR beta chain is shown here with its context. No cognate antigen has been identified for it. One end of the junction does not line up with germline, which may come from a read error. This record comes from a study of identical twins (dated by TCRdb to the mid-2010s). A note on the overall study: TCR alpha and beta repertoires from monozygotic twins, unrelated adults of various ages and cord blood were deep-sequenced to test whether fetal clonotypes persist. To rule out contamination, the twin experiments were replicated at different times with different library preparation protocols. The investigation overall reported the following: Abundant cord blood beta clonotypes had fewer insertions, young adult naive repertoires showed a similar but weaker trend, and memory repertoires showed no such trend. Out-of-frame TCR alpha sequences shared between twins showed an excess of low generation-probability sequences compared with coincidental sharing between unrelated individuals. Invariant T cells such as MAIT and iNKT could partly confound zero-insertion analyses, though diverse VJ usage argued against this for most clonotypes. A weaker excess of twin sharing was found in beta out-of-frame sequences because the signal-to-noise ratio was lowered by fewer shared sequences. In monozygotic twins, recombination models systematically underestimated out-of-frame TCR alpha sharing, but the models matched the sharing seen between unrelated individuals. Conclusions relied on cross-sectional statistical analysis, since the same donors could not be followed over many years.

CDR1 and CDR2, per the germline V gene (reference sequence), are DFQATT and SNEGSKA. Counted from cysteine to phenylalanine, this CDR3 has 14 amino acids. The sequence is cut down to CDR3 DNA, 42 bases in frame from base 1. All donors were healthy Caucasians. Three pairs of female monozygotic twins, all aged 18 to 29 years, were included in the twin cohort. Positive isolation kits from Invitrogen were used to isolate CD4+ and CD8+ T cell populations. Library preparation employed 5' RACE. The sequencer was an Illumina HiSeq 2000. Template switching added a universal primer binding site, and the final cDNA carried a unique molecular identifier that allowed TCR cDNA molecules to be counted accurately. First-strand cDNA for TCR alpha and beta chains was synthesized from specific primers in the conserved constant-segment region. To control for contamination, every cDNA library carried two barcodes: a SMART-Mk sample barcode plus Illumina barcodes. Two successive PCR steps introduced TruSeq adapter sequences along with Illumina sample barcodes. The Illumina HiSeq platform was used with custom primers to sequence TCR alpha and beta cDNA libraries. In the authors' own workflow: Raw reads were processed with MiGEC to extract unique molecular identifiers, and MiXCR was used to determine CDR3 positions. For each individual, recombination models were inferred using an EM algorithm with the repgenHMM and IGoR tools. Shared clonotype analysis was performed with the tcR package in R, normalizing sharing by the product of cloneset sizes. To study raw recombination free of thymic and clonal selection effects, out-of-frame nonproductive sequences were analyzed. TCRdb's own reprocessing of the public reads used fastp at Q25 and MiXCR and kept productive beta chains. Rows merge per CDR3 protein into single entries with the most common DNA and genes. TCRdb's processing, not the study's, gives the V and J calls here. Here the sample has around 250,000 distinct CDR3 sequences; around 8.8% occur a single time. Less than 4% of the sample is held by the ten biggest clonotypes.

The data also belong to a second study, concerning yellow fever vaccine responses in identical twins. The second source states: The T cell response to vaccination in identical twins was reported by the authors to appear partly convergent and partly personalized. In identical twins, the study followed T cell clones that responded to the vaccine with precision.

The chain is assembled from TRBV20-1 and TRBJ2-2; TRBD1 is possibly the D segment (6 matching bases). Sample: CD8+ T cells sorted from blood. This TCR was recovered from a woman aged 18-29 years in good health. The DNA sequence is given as TGCAGTGCTAGCCTTTTACAGGGTGCCGGGGAGCCGTTTTTT. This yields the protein CSASLLQGAGEPFF.